What follows describes a single T cell receptor (beta chain). Between the trimmed V and J ends, which lost 5 bases and 1 base, there was a span of 9 bases. The CDR3 totals 14 residues. CDR1 is SGHTA and CDR2 is FQGNSA in the germline V gene. These data originate in a study of T cell changes during pregnancy in multiple sclerosis. TCRdb's copy holds only in-frame clones and misses some; the assay was immunoSEQ multiplex PCR. The sample contains some 70,000 clones, 90% of which appear only once. The rearrangement uses TRBV7-2 and TRBJ1-5; D remains unclear. The specimen comprised peripheral blood, sampled in the third trimester of pregnancy. This TCR derives from a female donor with multiple sclerosis, enrolled in a pregnancy study. This chain's CDR3 is CASSPGSSNQPQHF. The CDR3, as DNA: TGTGCCAGCAGCCCGGGGTCGAGCAATCAGCCCCAGCATTTT.